A single sample is the source of the 16 T cell receptor beta chains below, sequenced in a study of blood T cell repertoires in COVID-19. TCRdb's table, derived via immunoSEQ multiplex PCR, lists solely in-frame clones and lacks some. The profile covers about 80,000 clones, with over 80% appearing a single time and approximately 9.1% taken by the ten largest. Input material: peripheral blood. Receptors originate from a human donor in a cohort sampled during active COVID-19.

The rearrangement links TRBV30 to TRBJ1-1, with 7 bases matching TRBD1. The J segment lost 0 bases and the V segment lost 3 bases, leaving 16 bases of the junction unmatched. This CDR3 spans 18 amino acids. Germline values: CDR1 GTSNPN, CDR2 SVGIG (reference sequence). CDR3 in amino acids: CAWRSTGTDAFLNTEAFF. The CDR3 nucleotides are TGTGCCTGGAGGTCAACCGGGACAGATGCTTTTTTGAACACTGAAGCTTTCTTT.

The chain recombines TRBV2 with TRBJ1-6; tentative D call: TRBD1 (5 bases). CDR1 is SNHLY and CDR2 is FYNNEI in the germline V gene. The CDR3 has 14 amino acids. Trimming pared 7 bases from V and 7 bases from J, leaving 14 bases between. CDR3 loop: CASIREPLNSPLHF. The CDR3 nucleotides read TGTGCCAGCATCAGGGAACCGCTCAATTCACCCCTCCACTTT.

The chain joins TRBV29-1 to TRBJ2-3; 7 nucleotides agree with TRBD2. J lost 0 bases, V lost 4 bases, and 4 bases had no gene match. This CDR3 has 14 residues. Germline lookup yields CDR1 SQVTM and CDR2 ANQGSEA. DNA of the CDR3: TGCAGCGTTGGCAGGACTAGTAGCACAGATACGCAGTATTTT. Translated: CSVGRTSSTDTQYF.

The V gene is TRBV7-2, the J gene TRBJ1-5, with D possibly matching TRBD1 (6 bases). The CDR3 is made up of 15 amino acids. The germline V gene encodes CDR1 SGHTA and CDR2 FQGNSA. Trimming took off 2 bases at V and 4 bases at J, with 12 bases between the two ends. Written as DNA, the CDR3 is TGTGCCAGCAGCTTACCCGGGGGGCGAAATCAGCCCCAGCATTTT. It is translated as CASSLPGGRNQPQHF.

This clone was seen a few times. This chain connects TRBV5-4 to TRBJ2-7, with 7 bases aligning to TRBD2. Germline assignment: CDR1 SGHNT and CDR2 YYREEE (reference sequence). The length of the CDR3 is 13 residues. With V trimmed by 2 bases and J by 3 bases, 2 bases remained unmatched. This chain's CDR3 is CASSLAGFYEQYF. In DNA, the CDR3 is TGTGCCAGCAGCTTAGCGGGGTTCTACGAGCAGTACTTC.

The sample holds a few counts of this clone. This chain uses TRBV2 with TRBJ1-2; D possibly corresponds to TRBD1 (5 bases). Per the germline V gene, CDR1 is SNHLY and CDR2 is FYNNEI. The CDR3 length is 14 residues. V was clipped by 1 base and J by 3 bases, with 9 bases between them. The CDR3 coding sequence is TGTGCCAGCAGTGAAGACAGGTTGGACTATGGCTACACCTTC. It translates to CASSEDRLDYGYTF.

This chain uses TRBV4-2 with TRBJ1-3; a possible D gene is TRBD1 (6 bases). The V gene lost 1 base and the J gene lost 1 base, with 11 bases spanning the gap. The CDR3 extends over 16 amino acids. The germline V gene has CDR1 LGHNA and CDR2 YNFKEQ. In DNA form, the CDR3 reads TGTGCCAGCAGCCAAGGACCCACAGGGTCTGGAAACACCATATATTTT. Its protein is CASSQGPTGSGNTIYF.

The chain employs TRBV6-1 and TRBJ1-1; D uncertain. The CDR3 loop spans 13 amino acids. The V end was cut by 2 bases, the J end by 5 bases, with 9 bases between. Per germline, CDR1 MNHNS and CDR2 SASEGT. The CDR3 nucleotides are TGTGCCAGCAGTGAAAGTTACGCGACTGAAGCTTTCTTT. It codes for CASSESYATEAFF.

The chain joins TRBV2 to TRBJ2-1; 9 bases match TRBD2. Germline V CDR1 and CDR2: SNHLY, FYNNEI. The CDR3 is made up of 18 amino acids. The V gene end was trimmed by 6 bases and the J gene end by 8 bases; junction bases not matched to a gene: 20. CDR3 coding DNA: TGTGCCAGCAGATTGGGGGCTGGCGGGAGGGCCGGGAGGGATGAGCAGTTCTTC. Translation gives CASRLGAGGRAGRDEQFF.

The chain employs TRBV2 and TRBJ1-1; tentative D call: TRBD1 (6 bases). The germline gives CDR1 SNHLY, CDR2 FYNNEI. CDR3 length: 13 residues. V was pared by 8 bases and J by 1 base, with 11 bases between. CDR3 residues: CASPGQRNTEAFF. The CDR3 DNA reads TGTGCCAGCCCCGGACAGAGGAACACTGAAGCTTTCTTT.

This rearrangement joins TRBV29-1 to TRBJ1-1; D perhaps matches TRBD1 (5 bases). CDR3 size: 12 residues. The ends were cut back, 4 bases at V and 4 bases at J, with 10 bases in the middle. Germline V lookup: CDR1 SQVTM, CDR2 ANQGSEA. The CDR3 nucleotides read TGCAGCGTTGTATCAGGGTTCACTGAAGCTTTCTTT. It encodes CSVVSGFTEAFF.

The chain recombines TRBV5-4 with TRBJ2-3; D is unclear. V was shortened by 5 bases and J by 4 bases, with 8 bases between the two germline ends. The CDR3 covers 12 residues. Germline lookup yields CDR1 SGHNT and CDR2 YYREEE (reference sequence). In DNA form, the CDR3 reads TGTGCCAGCAGTAATTCGGCAGATACGCAGTATTTT. Protein sequence: CASSNSADTQYF.

This clone was observed a single time. The chain links TRBV5-6 to TRBJ1-1, with D possibly matching TRBD1 (5 bases). Germline assignment: CDR1 SGHDT and CDR2 YYEEEE. CDR3 length: 16 residues. Trimming took 4 bases from V and 1 from J, leaving 17 bases between them. This CDR3 is CASSPDSPVGNTEAFF. In DNA, the CDR3 is TGTGCCAGCAGCCCTGACAGCCCGGTGGGGAACACTGAAGCTTTCTTT.

The CDR3, as DNA: TGTGCCAGCAGCTCGAGAGGGAGCGGGACAGATACGCAGTATTTT. Protein: CASSSRGSGTDTQYF. The chain employs TRBV11-3 and TRBJ2-3, with TRBD2 as a possible D gene (6 bases). Germline CDR1 and CDR2: SGHNT and YENEEA. The CDR3 is made up of 15 amino acids. Deletions cut 4 bases from V and 3 bases from J, with 14 bases between.

The V call is TRBV28, the J call TRBJ2-5, with 8 bases fitting TRBD1. The trim removed 4 bases at V and 4 bases at J, leaving 2 bases unmatched. Per germline, CDR1 MDHEN and CDR2 SYDVKM. The length of the CDR3 is 13 residues. CDR3 sequence reads: CASSWTGRETQYF. The CDR3 DNA sequence: TGTGCCAGCAGTTGGACAGGGCGAGAGACCCAGTACTTC.

The rearrangement uses TRBV13 and TRBJ2-7; 10 positions match TRBD2. V was pared by 5 bases and J by 7 bases, with 17 bases of the junction left unmatched. CDR1 is PRHDT, CDR2 FYEKMQ, per germline (reference sequence). This CDR3 region has 17 residues. Written as DNA, the CDR3 is TGTGCCAGCAGCCCTAGGGGAAAAGCGGGAGGGCCGGGGGAGCAGTACTTC. Residues: CASSPRGKAGGPGEQYF.